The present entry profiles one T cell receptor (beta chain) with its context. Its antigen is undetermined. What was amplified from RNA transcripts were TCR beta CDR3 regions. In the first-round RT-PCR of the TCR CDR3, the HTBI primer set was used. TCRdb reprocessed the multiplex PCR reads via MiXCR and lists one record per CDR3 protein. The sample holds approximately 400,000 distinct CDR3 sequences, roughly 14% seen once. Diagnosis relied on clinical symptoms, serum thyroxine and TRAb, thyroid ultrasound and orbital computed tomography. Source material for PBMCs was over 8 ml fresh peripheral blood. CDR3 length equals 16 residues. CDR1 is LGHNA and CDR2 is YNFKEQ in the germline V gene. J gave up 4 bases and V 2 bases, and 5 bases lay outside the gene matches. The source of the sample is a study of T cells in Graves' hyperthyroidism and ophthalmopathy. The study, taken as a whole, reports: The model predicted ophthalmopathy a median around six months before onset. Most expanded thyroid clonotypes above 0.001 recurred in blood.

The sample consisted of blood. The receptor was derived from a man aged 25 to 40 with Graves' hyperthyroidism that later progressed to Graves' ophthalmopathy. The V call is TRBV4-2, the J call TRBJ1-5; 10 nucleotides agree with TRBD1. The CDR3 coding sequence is TGTGCCAGCAGCCAAAACCGGGACAGGGGTAATCAGCCCCAGCATTTT. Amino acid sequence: CASSQNRDRGNQPQHF.